This T cell receptor (beta chain) was recovered during a study of blood T cell repertoires in COVID-19. Study-wide background: Samples came from the United States, Italy and Spain, spanning acute and convalescent COVID-19. PBMCs, B-cell-depleted T cells, or T cells provided the cDNA or gDNA that made up the material.

After removal of 3 bases from V and 0 bases from J, the junction contained 6 bases not matched to a gene. Looked up from germline, CDR1 is LGHDT and CDR2 is YNNKEL (reference sequence). The CDR3 has 16 residues. TCRdb keeps only in-frame clones here, not all; method: immunoSEQ multiplex PCR. The sample lists 350,000 or so clones; 89% were seen once. Seattle researchers signed up patients amid active infection and tracked them longitudinally. The chain recombines TRBV3-1 (or the pseudogene TRBV3-2) with TRBJ2-7, with TRBD1 matching 9 bases. This receptor was taken from a woman aged 60-75 years with COVID-19, enrolled during active disease. The sample taken for sequencing was peripheral blood. This CDR3 reads CASSQPGTGSSYEQYF. In nucleotides, the CDR3 is TGTGCCAGCAGCCAGCCCGGGACAGGGAGCTCCTACGAGCAGTACTTC.